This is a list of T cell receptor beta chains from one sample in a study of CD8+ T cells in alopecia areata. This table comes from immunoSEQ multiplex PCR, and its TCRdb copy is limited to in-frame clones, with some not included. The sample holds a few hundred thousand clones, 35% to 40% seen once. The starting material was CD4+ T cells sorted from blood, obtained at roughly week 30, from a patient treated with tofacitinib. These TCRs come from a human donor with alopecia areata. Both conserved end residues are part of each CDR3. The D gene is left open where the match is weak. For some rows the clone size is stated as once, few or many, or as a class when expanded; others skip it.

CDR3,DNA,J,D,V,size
CASSVGRQGRYNEQFF,TGTGCCAGCAGTGTAGGCCGCCAGGGGCGCTACAATGAGCAGTTCTTC,TRBJ2-1,-,TRBV6-1,few
CASSPGQQNQPQHF,TGTGCCAGCTCACCCGGGCAGCAAAATCAGCCCCAGCATTTT,TRBJ1-5,-,TRBV18,-
CASSGAGLPEKLFF,TGTGCCAGTAGTGGGGCAGGGCTCCCGGAAAAACTGTTTTTT,TRBJ1-4,-,TRBV19,few
CAWSRSREGRANTEAFF,TGTGCCTGGAGCCGTAGCCGGGAGGGCAGGGCCAACACTGAAGCTTTCTTT,TRBJ1-1,-,TRBV30,few
CASSFNILTSLSYNEQFF,TGTGCCAGCAGCTTCAATATCCTAACTAGCCTCTCCTACAATGAGCAGTTCTTC,TRBJ2-1,-,TRBV7-9,-
CASSLGAVTGANVLTF,TGCGCCAGCAGCTTGGGTGCAGTTACCGGGGCCAACGTCCTGACTTTC,TRBJ2-6,-,TRBV5-1,-
CASSPRTSEKLFF,TGTGCCAGCTCACCACGAACATCCGAAAAACTGTTTTTT,TRBJ1-4,-,TRBV18,-
CAWSVGQGSDYGYTF,TGTGCCTGGAGTGTCGGACAGGGGTCGGACTATGGCTACACCTTC,TRBJ1-2,TRBD1,TRBV30,once
CASSSQRNSYEQYF,TGTGCCAGCAGTTCACAGCGGAACTCCTACGAGCAGTACTTC,TRBJ2-7,-,TRBV6-5,-
CASSPGAGRTDTQYF,TGTGCCAGCAGCCCCGGGGCGGGGCGCACAGATACGCAGTATTTT,TRBJ2-3,-,TRBV6-1,-
CASKGDHYSNQPQHF,TGTGCCAGCAAGGGGGACCACTATAGCAATCAGCCCCAGCATTTT,TRBJ1-5,-,TRBV6-4,-
CSVGGMNTEAFF,TGCAGCGTTGGAGGGATGAACACTGAAGCTTTCTTT,TRBJ1-1,-,TRBV29-1,-
CASSLDRDYGYTF,TGCGCCAGCAGCTTGGACAGGGACTATGGCTACACCTTC,TRBJ1-2,-,TRBV5-1,-
CASIESGTSGRTDTQYF,TGTGCCAGCATTGAATCCGGGACTAGCGGGAGGACAGATACGCAGTATTTT,TRBJ2-3,TRBD2,TRBV6-1,-
CASSTNRVWDGYTF,TGTGCCAGCAGTACAAACAGGGTTTGGGATGGCTACACCTTC,TRBJ1-2,-,TRBV27,-
CASSAQGRSNQPQHF,TGTGCCAGCAGTGCACAGGGACGGAGCAATCAGCCCCAGCATTTT,TRBJ1-5,-,TRBV6-6,few
CASSLDGLTNQPQHF,TGCGCCAGCAGCTTGGATGGGTTGACTAATCAGCCCCAGCATTTT,TRBJ1-5,-,TRBV5-1,few
CASSLTLAAEQYF,TGTGCCAGCAGCTTAACCCTAGCGGCCGAGCAGTACTTC,TRBJ2-7,TRBD2,TRBV11-2,few
CASSTRQGPRQPQHF,TGTGCCAGCAGTACGCGACAGGGACCCCGTCAGCCCCAGCATTTT,TRBJ1-5,TRBD1,TRBV6-4,many
CASSYLGPMDF,TGTGCCAGCAGTTACTTAGGGCCAATGGACTTC,TRBJ2-7,-,TRBV6-5,few
CAWMLSTNRGQFF,TGTGCCTGGATGCTATCCACTAATAGGGGGCAGTTCTTC,TRBJ2-1,-,TRBV30,few
CASARDRGEPQHF,TGTGCCAGCGCCCGGGACCGGGGAGAGCCCCAGCATTTT,TRBJ1-5,-,TRBV7-3,-
CASSLDPGHAFPYEQYF,TGTGCCAGCAGCTTGGACCCGGGACACGCCTTCCCCTACGAGCAGTACTTC,TRBJ2-7,-,TRBV5-6,few
CASSDWEALFNGNQPQHF,TGTGCCAGCAGTGATTGGGAGGCCCTATTTAATGGCAATCAGCCCCAGCATTTT,TRBJ1-5,-,TRBV2,-
CAWSFGGASEQFF,TGTGCCTGGAGTTTCGGGGGGGCCAGTGAGCAGTTCTTC,TRBJ2-1,TRBD2,TRBV30,-
CASSQDGGYNEKLFF,TGTGCCAGCAGCCAAGATGGGGGATATAATGAAAAACTGTTTTTT,TRBJ1-4,-,TRBV7-9,few
CASRGQGYGYTF,TGTGCCAGCAGGGGACAGGGGTATGGCTACACCTTC,TRBJ1-2,TRBD1,TRBV2,-
CSVALRAGLHEQYF,TGCAGCGTTGCTTTACGAGCAGGGCTGCACGAGCAGTACTTC,TRBJ2-7,-,TRBV29-1,-
CASSPPRKGNGYTF,TGTGCCAGCAGTCCCCCCCGGAAGGGAAACGGCTACACCTTC,TRBJ1-2,-,TRBV6-5,few
CASSPWEQGSTEAFF,TGCGCCAGCAGCCCCTGGGAACAGGGGAGTACTGAAGCTTTCTTT,TRBJ1-1,TRBD1,TRBV4-1,few
CASSVTGRVYGYTF,TGTGCCAGCAGTGTGACGGGGCGAGTCTATGGCTACACCTTC,TRBJ1-2,-,TRBV2,-
CASSHRTTSGGADTQYF,TGTGCCAGCAGCCACCGAACAACTAGCGGGGGGGCAGATACGCAGTATTTT,TRBJ2-3,TRBD2,TRBV14,-
CASRGRGLNTEAFF,TGCGCCAGCCGGGGTCGGGGTTTGAACACTGAAGCTTTCTTT,TRBJ1-1,-,TRBV10-2,few
CASSLAGALTGELFF,TGCGCCAGCAGCTTAGCGGGAGCCTTAACCGGGGAGCTGTTTTTT,TRBJ2-2,TRBD2,TRBV5-1,few
CASTQAVSSYNEQFF,TGTGCCAGCACCCAAGCGGTTAGCTCCTACAATGAGCAGTTCTTC,TRBJ2-1,-,TRBV7-2,few
CASTQGGRLRGTDTQYF,TGTGCCAGCACCCAAGGCGGGAGGCTCCGGGGGACAGATACGCAGTATTTT,TRBJ2-3,TRBD2,TRBV2,-
CASSRTRGNEQFF,TGTGCCAGCAGCCGAACTAGGGGCAATGAGCAGTTCTTC,TRBJ2-1,-,TRBV7-3,few
CASSTGGSGGNEQFF,TGTGCCAGTAGTACAGGAGGTAGTGGGGGCAATGAGCAGTTCTTC,TRBJ2-1,-,TRBV19,few
CASSVNGRALHF,TGTGCCAGCAGCGTAAACGGTCGGGCCCTCCACTTT,TRBJ1-6,-,TRBV9,few
CASSLLGHTGELFF,TGTGCCAGCAGCTTATTGGGACACACCGGGGAGCTGTTTTTT,TRBJ2-2,-,TRBV7-3,-
CASSSGDRGSLGEQYF,TGTGCCAGCAGCTCGGGGGACAGGGGGTCTCTTGGGGAGCAGTACTTC,TRBJ2-7,TRBD1,TRBV5-4,-
CASRLAGALEQYF,TGTGCCAGCAGACTAGCGGGAGCTCTCGAGCAGTACTTC,TRBJ2-7,TRBD2,TRBV27,-
CASSLASGNSLNIQYF,TGCGCCAGCAGCTTGGCCTCGGGAAACAGTTTAAACATTCAGTACTTC,TRBJ2-4,-,TRBV5-1,-
CASSVGQPRSYEQYF,TGTGCCAGCAGTGTTGGACAGCCCCGCTCCTACGAGCAGTACTTC,TRBJ2-7,-,TRBV5-4,-
CASSPWAGVNNEQFF,TGTGCCAGTAGTCCTTGGGCGGGAGTCAACAATGAGCAGTTCTTC,TRBJ2-1,TRBD2,TRBV19,few